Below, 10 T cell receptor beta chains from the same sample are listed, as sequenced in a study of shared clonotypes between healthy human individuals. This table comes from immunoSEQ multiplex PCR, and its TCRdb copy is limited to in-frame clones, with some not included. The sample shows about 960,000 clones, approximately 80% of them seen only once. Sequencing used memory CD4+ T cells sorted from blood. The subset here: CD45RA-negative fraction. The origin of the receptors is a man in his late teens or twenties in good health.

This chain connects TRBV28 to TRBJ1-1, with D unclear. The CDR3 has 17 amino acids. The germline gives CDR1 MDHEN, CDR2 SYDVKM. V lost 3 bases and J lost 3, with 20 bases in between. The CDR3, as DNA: TGTGCCAGCAGTTTCCTCTTCCCCCATGGTGGGGACACTGAAGCTTTCTTT. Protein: CASSFLFPHGGDTEAFF.

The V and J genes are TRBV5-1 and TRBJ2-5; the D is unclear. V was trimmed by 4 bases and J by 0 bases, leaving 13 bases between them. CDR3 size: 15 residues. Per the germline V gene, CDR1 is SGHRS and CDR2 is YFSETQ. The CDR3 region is CASSQDGRYQETQYF. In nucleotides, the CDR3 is TGCGCCAGCAGCCAGGACGGAAGGTACCAAGAGACCCAGTACTTC.

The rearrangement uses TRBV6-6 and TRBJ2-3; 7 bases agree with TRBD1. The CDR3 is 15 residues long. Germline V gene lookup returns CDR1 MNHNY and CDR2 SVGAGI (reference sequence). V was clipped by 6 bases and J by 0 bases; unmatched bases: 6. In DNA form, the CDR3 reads TGTGCCAGCAGCCGACAGGGCCCTAGCACAGATACGCAGTATTTT. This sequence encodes CASSRQGPSTDTQYF.

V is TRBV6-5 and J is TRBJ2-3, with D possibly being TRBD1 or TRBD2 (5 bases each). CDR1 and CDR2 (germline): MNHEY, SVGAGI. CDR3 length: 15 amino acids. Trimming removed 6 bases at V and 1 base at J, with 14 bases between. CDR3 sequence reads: CASRDGTRGTDTQYF. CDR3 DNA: TGTGCCAGCAGAGACGGGACCAGGGGCACAGATACGCAGTATTTT.

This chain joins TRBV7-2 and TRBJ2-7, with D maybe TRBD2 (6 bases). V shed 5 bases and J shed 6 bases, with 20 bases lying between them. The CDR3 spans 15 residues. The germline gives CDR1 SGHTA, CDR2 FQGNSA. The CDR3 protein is CASSPGGGSLGEQYF. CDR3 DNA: TGTGCCAGCAGCCCCGGGGGAGGATCGTTGGGCGAGCAGTACTTC.

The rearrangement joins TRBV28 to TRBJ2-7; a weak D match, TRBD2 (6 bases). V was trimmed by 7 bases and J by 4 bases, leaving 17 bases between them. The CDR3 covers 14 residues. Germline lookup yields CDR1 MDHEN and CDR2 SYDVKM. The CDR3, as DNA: TGTGCCAGCACTCTGGAGGGGCCCCCTTACGAGCAGTACTTC. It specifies CASTLEGPPYEQYF.

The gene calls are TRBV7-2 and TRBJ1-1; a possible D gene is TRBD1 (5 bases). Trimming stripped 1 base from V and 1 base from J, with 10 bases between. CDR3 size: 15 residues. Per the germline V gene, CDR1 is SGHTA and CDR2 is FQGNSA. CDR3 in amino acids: CASSLDQGPNTEAFF. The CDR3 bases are TGTGCCAGCAGCTTAGACCAGGGCCCGAACACTGAAGCTTTCTTT.

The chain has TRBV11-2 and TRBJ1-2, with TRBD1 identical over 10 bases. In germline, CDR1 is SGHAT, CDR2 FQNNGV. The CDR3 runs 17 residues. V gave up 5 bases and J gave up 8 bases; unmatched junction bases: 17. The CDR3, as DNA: TGTGCCAGCAGCCAGGGGGGACAGGGGCGCCTACGAGAGGGCTACACCTTC. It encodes CASSQGGQGRLREGYTF.

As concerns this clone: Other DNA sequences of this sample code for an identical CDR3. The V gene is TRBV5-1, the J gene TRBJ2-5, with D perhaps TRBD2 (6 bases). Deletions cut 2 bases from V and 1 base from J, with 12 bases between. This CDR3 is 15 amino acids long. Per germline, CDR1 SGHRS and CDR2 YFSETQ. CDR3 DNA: TGCGCCAGCAGCTTACAAGCGGGCGTCCAAGAGACCCAGTACTTC. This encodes CASSLQAGVQETQYF.

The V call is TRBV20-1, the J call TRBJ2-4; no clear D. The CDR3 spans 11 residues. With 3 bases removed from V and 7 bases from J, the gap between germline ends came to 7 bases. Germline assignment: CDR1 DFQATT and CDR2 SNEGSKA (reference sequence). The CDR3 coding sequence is TGCAGTGCTAGCGATAATAACATTCAGTACTTC. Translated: CSASDNNIQYF.